This TCR beta chain was profiled in a study of blood T cell repertoires in COVID-19. Turning to the study itself: Sample material is recorded as cDNA or gDNA derived from T cells, B-cell-depleted T cells, or PBMCs.

Enrollees, about 18 to 95 years old, lived in roughly 24 US areas. Sequencing was performed with immunoSEQ multiplex PCR; in TCRdb, only in-frame clones are kept and a portion is missing. The sample holds 250,000 to 350,000 clones, 70% to 90% seen once. The ends lost 3 bases at V and 8 bases at J; junction bases unmatched: 18. The CDR3 is 18 residues long. Germline V gene lookup returns CDR1 SGDLS and CDR2 YYNGEE. The V and J genes are TRBV9 and TRBJ1-4, with 8 bases identical to TRBD1. This sequence was found in a woman under 40 who had recovered from COVID-19. Sequences were obtained from PBMCs or T cells enriched from blood (not recorded which). CDR3 sequence (DNA): TGTGCCAGCAGCGGGACAGGGTTAGGGTCTGCTGTACCCGAAAAACTGTTTTTT. Translating it yields CASSGTGLGSAVPEKLFF.